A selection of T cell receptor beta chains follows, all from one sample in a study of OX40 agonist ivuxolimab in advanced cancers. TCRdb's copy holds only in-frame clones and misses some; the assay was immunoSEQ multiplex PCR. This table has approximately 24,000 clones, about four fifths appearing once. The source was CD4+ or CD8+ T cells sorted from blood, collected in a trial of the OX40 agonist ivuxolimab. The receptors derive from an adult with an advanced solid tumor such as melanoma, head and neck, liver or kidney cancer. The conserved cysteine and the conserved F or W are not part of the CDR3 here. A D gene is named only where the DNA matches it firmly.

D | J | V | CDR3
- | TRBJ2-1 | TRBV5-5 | ASSFLRVADLNEQF
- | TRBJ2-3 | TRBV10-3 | AISEGGSGLTDTQY
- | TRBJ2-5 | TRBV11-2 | ASSQGWRQETQY
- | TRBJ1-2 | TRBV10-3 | AISPGTYYGYT
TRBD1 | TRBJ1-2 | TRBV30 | ACPRTGTVDGYT
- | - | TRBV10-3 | AISRLELYEQY
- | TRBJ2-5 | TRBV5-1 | ASSLRRETQY
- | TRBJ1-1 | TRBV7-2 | ASSPHKGNTEAF
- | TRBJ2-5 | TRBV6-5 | ASSPVRYQETQY
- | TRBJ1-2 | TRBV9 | ASSVEKGRGYT
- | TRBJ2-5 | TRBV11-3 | ASSLGTAAMGAQY
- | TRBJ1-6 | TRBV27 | ASTSHSYNSPLH
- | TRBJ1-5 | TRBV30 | AWRGQGGNQPQH
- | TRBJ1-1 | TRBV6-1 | ASLTEEMNTEAF
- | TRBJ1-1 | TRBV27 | ASSLTLGTEAF
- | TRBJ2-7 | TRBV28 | ASRQGTAVYEQY
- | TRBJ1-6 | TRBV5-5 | ASSLQLGQVSPLH